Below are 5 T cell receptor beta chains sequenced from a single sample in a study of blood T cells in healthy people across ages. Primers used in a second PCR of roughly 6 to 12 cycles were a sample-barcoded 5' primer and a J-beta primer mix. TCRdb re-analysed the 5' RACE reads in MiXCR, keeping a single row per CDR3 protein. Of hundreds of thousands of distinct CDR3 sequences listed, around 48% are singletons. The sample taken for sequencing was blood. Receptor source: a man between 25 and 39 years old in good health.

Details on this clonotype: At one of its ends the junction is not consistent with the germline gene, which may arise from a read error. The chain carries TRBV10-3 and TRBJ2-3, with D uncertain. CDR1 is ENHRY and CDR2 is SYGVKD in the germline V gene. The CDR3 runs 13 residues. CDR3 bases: TGTGCCAGCAGTGAGCCAGGAACAGATACGCAGTATTTT. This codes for CASSEPGTDTQYF.

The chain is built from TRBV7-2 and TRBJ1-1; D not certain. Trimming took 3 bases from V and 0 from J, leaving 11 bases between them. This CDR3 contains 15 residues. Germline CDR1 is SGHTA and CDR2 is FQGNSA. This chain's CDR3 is CASSFETNVNTEAFF. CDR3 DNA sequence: TGTGCCAGCAGCTTCGAGACAAACGTGAACACTGAAGCTTTCTTT. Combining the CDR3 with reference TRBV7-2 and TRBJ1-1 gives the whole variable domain GAGVSQSPSNKVTEKGKDVELRCDPISGHTALYWYRQSLGQGLEFLIYFQGNSAPDKSGLPSDRFSAERTGGSVSTLTIQRTQQEDSAVYLCASSFETNVNTEAFFGQGTRLTVV.

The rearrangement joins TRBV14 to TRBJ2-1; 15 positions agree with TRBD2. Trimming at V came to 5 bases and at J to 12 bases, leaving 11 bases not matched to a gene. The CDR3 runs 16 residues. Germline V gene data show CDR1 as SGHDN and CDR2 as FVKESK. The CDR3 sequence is CASSILYPGLAGGQFF. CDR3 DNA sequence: TGTGCCAGCAGCATACTCTACCCGGGACTAGCGGGGGGGCAGTTCTTC.

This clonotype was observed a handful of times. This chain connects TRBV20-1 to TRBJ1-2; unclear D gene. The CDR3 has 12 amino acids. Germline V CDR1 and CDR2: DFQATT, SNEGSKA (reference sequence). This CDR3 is CTPFRRRDVYTF. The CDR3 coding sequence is TGCACCCCCTTCCGACGGAGGGATGTCTACACCTTC.

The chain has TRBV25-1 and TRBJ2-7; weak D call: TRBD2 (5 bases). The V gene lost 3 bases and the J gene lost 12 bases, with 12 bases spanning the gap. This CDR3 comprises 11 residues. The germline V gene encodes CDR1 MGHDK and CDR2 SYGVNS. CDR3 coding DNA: TGTGCCAGCAGTGATCGATACGGAGGGTACTTC. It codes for CASSDRYGGYF.